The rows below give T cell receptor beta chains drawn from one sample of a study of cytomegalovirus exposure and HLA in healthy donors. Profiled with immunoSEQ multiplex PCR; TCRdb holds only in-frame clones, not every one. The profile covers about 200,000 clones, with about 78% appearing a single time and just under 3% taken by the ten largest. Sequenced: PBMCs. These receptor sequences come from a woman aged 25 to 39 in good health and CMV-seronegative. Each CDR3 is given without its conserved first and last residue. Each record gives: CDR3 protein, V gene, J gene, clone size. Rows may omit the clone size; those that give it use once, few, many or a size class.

cdr3_aa: SVPSDRMNTEAF
v_call: TRBV29-1
j_call: TRBJ1-1
clone_size: -

cdr3_aa: ASSQLAGGTDTQY
v_call: TRBV11-2
j_call: TRBJ2-3
clone_size: -

cdr3_aa: ASSVGEGTYNEQF
v_call: TRBV9
j_call: TRBJ2-1
clone_size: few

cdr3_aa: ASSPGQGTTYNEQF
v_call: TRBV18
j_call: TRBJ2-1
clone_size: -

cdr3_aa: SFVPGVSYEQY
v_call: TRBV29-1
j_call: TRBJ2-7
clone_size: -

cdr3_aa: ASSPTGAPGATGELF
v_call: TRBV18
j_call: TRBJ2-2
clone_size: -

cdr3_aa: SAPSAGEAF
v_call: TRBV20-1
j_call: TRBJ1-1
clone_size: -

cdr3_aa: ASSFNGNTEAF
v_call: TRBV5-8
j_call: TRBJ1-1
clone_size: -

cdr3_aa: ASSAMTSYEQY
v_call: TRBV5-6
j_call: TRBJ2-7
clone_size: -

cdr3_aa: ASSIRRGFEAF
v_call: TRBV7-2
j_call: TRBJ1-1
clone_size: few

cdr3_aa: ASSLRTRANYGYT
v_call: TRBV5-4
j_call: TRBJ1-2
clone_size: -

cdr3_aa: ASSKGPGLAGSDTQY
v_call: TRBV21-1
j_call: TRBJ2-3
clone_size: once

cdr3_aa: AGYTGGRYGYT
v_call: TRBV30
j_call: TRBJ1-2
clone_size: -

cdr3_aa: ASSKGRAGELF
v_call: TRBV21-1
j_call: TRBJ2-2
clone_size: -

cdr3_aa: ASSYHRDQPQH
v_call: TRBV4-1
j_call: TRBJ1-5
clone_size: -

cdr3_aa: AWSVQAGQPQH
v_call: TRBV30
j_call: TRBJ1-5
clone_size: -

cdr3_aa: ASSRQDSNQPQH
v_call: TRBV6-1
j_call: TRBJ1-5
clone_size: once

cdr3_aa: ASSKDRGNTEAF
v_call: TRBV25-1
j_call: TRBJ1-1
clone_size: -

cdr3_aa: ASSHRTSGTDEQF
v_call: TRBV7-9
j_call: TRBJ2-1
clone_size: -

cdr3_aa: ATVNSRDRVQPQH
v_call: TRBV5-1
j_call: TRBJ1-5
clone_size: once

cdr3_aa: ASSYGAYRSSEQY
v_call: TRBV6-6
j_call: TRBJ2-7
clone_size: -

cdr3_aa: ASSEVAGGLGDTQY
v_call: TRBV2
j_call: TRBJ2-3
clone_size: -

cdr3_aa: ASSPIGGGSSYEQY
v_call: TRBV18
j_call: TRBJ2-7
clone_size: -

cdr3_aa: ASSPNSLLSGANVLT
v_call: TRBV4-1
j_call: TRBJ2-6
clone_size: few

cdr3_aa: SSSLGNEKLF
v_call: TRBV7-9
j_call: TRBJ1-4
clone_size: -

cdr3_aa: ASSRYRDRVFSGELF
v_call: TRBV7-9
j_call: TRBJ2-2
clone_size: -

cdr3_aa: ASSTTSGGRTDTQY
v_call: TRBV5-4
j_call: TRBJ2-3
clone_size: -

cdr3_aa: ASSPLDRGAEEQY
v_call: TRBV14
j_call: TRBJ2-7
clone_size: few

cdr3_aa: ASGLPPLH
v_call: TRBV30
j_call: TRBJ1-6
clone_size: -

cdr3_aa: ASSFILAGNTGELF
v_call: TRBV5-4
j_call: TRBJ2-2
clone_size: few